This TCR beta chain was recovered during a study of T-cell reconstitution after alpha-beta-depleted transplantation in children. General study results and limits: Some patients owed their high day-60 TCRbeta diversity to surviving recipient T cells and thymic progenitors. By one year post-transplant, T-cell counts and diversity largely arose from T cells that were newly produced. Roughly two months post-transplant, alpha-beta T cells reportedly originated from several hundred graft clones that had expanded.

This CDR3 has 18 residues. Germline V gene lookup returns CDR1 SNHLY and CDR2 FYNNEI. Unique molecular identifiers were used in preparing the TCRbeta library. Using its own MiXCR run on the PCR reads, TCRdb lists one record per CDR3 protein. The table records approximately 98,000 distinct CDR3 sequences, about 6.4% of them present only once. Details on this clonotype: Its antigen is not identified. The germline gene is not matched at one end of the junction; a read error may be the cause.

V is TRBV2 and J is TRBJ2-1; TRBD2 matches at 8 bases. The source was PBMCs, mostly from graft donor cells, collected 360 days after TCRalphabeta/CD19-depleted stem cell transplant. This clonotype originated in a male patient between 2 and 10 years old who had a stem cell transplant for acute lymphoblastic leukemia, so the T cells may come from the graft donor. The CDR3 loop reads CTSSSLGRAGADNNEQFF. The DNA of the CDR3 is TGTACCAGCAGTTCCCTCGGGAGAGCGGGAGCAGATAACAATGAGCAGTTCTTC.